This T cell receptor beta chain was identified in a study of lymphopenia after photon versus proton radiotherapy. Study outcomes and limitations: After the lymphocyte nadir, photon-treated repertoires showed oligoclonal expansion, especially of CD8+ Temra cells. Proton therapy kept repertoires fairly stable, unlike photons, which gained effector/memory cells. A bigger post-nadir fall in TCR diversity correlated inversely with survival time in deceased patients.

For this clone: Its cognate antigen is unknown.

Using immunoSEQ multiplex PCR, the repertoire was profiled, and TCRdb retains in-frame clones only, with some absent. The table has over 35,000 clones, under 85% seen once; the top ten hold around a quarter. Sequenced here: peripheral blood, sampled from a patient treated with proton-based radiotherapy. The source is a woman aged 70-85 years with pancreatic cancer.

In DNA form, the CDR3 reads TGTGCCAGCAGCTTGGGACAGCGAAGCAATCAGCCCCAGCATTTT. Amino acid sequence: CASSLGQRSNQPQHF. V and J are TRBV5-6 and TRBJ1-5; D may be TRBD1 (5 bases). The CDR3 loop spans 15 amino acids. The V end was cut by 0 bases, the J end by 1 base, with 8 bases between. Per germline, CDR1 SGHDT and CDR2 YYEEEE.